These T cell receptor beta chains were read from a single sample in a study of blood T cell repertoires in COVID-19. Some clones are missing from TCRdb's copy, which holds only in-frame ones; the method was immunoSEQ multiplex PCR. The table has about 130,000 clones, less than 90% seen once. Sequencing used peripheral blood. These receptors were taken from a woman younger than 45 who had recovered from COVID-19. CDR3s include the opening cysteine and the closing phenylalanine or tryptophan. D genes are given only for firm matches. Where a row states a size, it is once, few, many or the class of an expanded clone; other rows omit it.

v_gene,abundance,j_gene,d_gene,CDR3aa,CDR3nt
TRBV14,-,TRBJ2-7,TRBD2,CASSLGLRLAGDPYEQYF,TGTGCCAGCAGCCTCGGACTTAGACTAGCGGGGGACCCCTACGAGCAGTACTTC
TRBV9,-,TRBJ2-3,TRBD2,CASSTAGYTDTQYF,TGTGCCAGCAGTACAGCGGGGTACACAGATACGCAGTATTTT
TRBV6-5,-,TRBJ2-5,-,CASGEGGHQETQYF,TGTGCGTCAGGGGAGGGGGGGCATCAAGAGACCCAGTACTTC
TRBV2,-,TRBJ1-1,TRBD1,CASSKTGGTEAFF,TGTGCCAGCAGCAAAACAGGGGGCACTGAAGCTTTCTTT
TRBV12-3/TRBV12-4,-,TRBJ1-1,-,CASSFGEGTAFF,TGTGCCAGCAGTTTCGGGGAGGGAACCGCTTTCTTT
TRBV12-3/TRBV12-4,few,TRBJ1-6,-,CASSKNSPLHF,TGTGCCAGCAGCAAAAATTCACCCCTCCACTTT
TRBV15,-,TRBJ1-1,TRBD1,CATSSRSGTGTEAFF,TGTGCCACCAGCTCCCGCTCCGGGACAGGGACTGAAGCTTTCTTT
TRBV4-1,-,TRBJ1-6,-,CASSRQIGQRNSPLHF,TGCGCCAGCAGCCGCCAAATTGGACAGCGTAATTCACCCCTCCACTTT
TRBV11-2,-,TRBJ2-5,TRBD2,CASSFTLRPQGGETQYF,TGTGCCAGCAGCTTCACCCTCAGACCGCAGGGAGGGGAGACCCAGTACTTC
TRBV9,-,TRBJ2-3,-,CASSVDPGDTQYF,TGTGCCAGCAGCGTAGACCCAGGAGATACGCAGTATTTT
TRBV7-2,-,TRBJ1-6,-,CATHAGTTAPLHF,TGTGCCACACACGCCGGGACTACGGCACCCCTCCACTTT
TRBV19,-,TRBJ2-3,TRBD2,CASSPSRTSGTDTQYF,TGTGCCAGTAGTCCGAGTCGGACTAGCGGCACAGATACGCAGTATTTT
TRBV13,-,TRBJ1-2,-,CASSPNRRSPDERYTF,TGTGCCAGCAGCCCAAACCGCAGGTCTCCAGATGAGCGCTACACCTTC
TRBV21-1,-,TRBJ2-1,-,CASSPDVGGRGSEQFF,TGTGCCAGCAGCCCGGACGTCGGCGGGAGAGGTAGTGAGCAGTTCTTC
TRBV7-2,-,TRBJ1-4,TRBD1,CASSGYSGGAGEKLFF,TGTGCCAGCAGCGGATATTCAGGGGGCGCGGGCGAAAAACTGTTTTTT
TRBV7-3,-,TRBJ2-3,-,CASSREGGNTDTQYF,TGTGCCAGCAGCCGTGAGGGGGGGAACACAGATACGCAGTATTTT
TRBV6-5,few,TRBJ1-1,-,CASRDSQNTEAFF,TGTGCCAGCAGGGACAGCCAGAACACTGAAGCTTTCTTT
TRBV4-1,-,TRBJ1-4,-,CASSPVIGTDEKLFF,TGCGCCAGCAGCCCGGTAATCGGGACTGATGAAAAACTGTTTTTT
TRBV7-3,-,TRBJ2-7,TRBD1,CASSSPDRGLYEQYF,TGTGCCAGCAGCTCCCCGGACAGGGGGCTCTACGAGCAGTACTTC
TRBV9,-,TRBJ1-6,-,CASSPNNSPLHF,TGTGCCAGCAGCCCCAATAATTCACCCCTCCACTTT
TRBV3-1/TRBV3-2,-,TRBJ2-1,TRBD2,CASSPNRAGVYNEQFF,TGTGCCAGCAGCCCGAACCGCGCGGGAGTCTACAATGAGCAGTTCTTC
TRBV10-1,few,TRBJ2-3,TRBD2,CASSESIAGEDTQYF,TGCGCCAGCAGTGAGTCGATAGCGGGAGAGGATACGCAGTATTTT
TRBV6-6,-,TRBJ2-6,-,CASSHVSGDSGANVLTF,TGTGCCAGCAGTCATGTTTCGGGAGACTCTGGGGCCAACGTCCTGACTTTC
TRBV12-3/TRBV12-4,-,TRBJ1-2,-,CASSFAGIYGYTF,TGTGCCAGCAGTTTTGCAGGAATCTATGGCTACACCTTC
TRBV21-1,-,TRBJ1-3,-,CASSKVGQGALSGNTIYF,-
TRBV11-2,-,TRBJ2-7,TRBD1,CASSLGFLTGNFHEQYF,TGTGCCAGCAGCTTAGGCTTCCTGACAGGGAACTTCCACGAGCAGTACTTC
TRBV5-8,-,TRBJ1-3,-,CASSLGLSGNTIYF,TGTGCCAGCAGCTTGGGACTCTCCGGAAACACCATATATTTT
TRBV5-4,-,TRBJ2-7,-,CASSPGTPSSYEQYF,TGTGCCAGCAGCCCCGGGACTCCCAGCTCCTACGAGCAGTACTTC
TRBV6-6,few,TRBJ1-5,-,CASSPLAGLNQPQHF,TGTGCCAGCAGCCCTTTGGCAGGGCTAAATCAGCCCCAGCATTTT
TRBV7-8,-,TRBJ1-4,-,CASSQRGGRSNEKLFF,TGTGCCAGCAGCCAGCGGGGGGGGCGAAGTAATGAAAAACTGTTTTTT
TRBV7-8,-,TRBJ1-6,-,CASSSGQSSYNSPLHF,TGTGCCAGCAGCTCCGGACAGAGCTCCTATAATTCACCCCTCCACTTT
TRBV3-1/TRBV3-2,-,TRBJ1-4,-,CASGAAKNEKLFF,TGTGCCAGCGGAGCAGCTAAGAATGAAAAACTGTTTTTT
TRBV20-1,-,TRBJ1-5,-,CSASAGYNQPQHF,TGCAGTGCTAGTGCGGGGTACAATCAGCCCCAGCATTTT
TRBV4-1,once,TRBJ1-5,-,CASSYQWPDNQPQHF,TGCGCCAGCAGCTACCAGTGGCCAGACAATCAGCCCCAGCATTTT
TRBV5-1,few,TRBJ1-1,TRBD1,CASSRQGGVPEAFF,TGCGCCAGCAGCCGACAGGGAGGAGTTCCTGAAGCTTTCTTT
TRBV12-3/TRBV12-4,-,TRBJ2-2,TRBD1,CASRQTGSGELFF,TGTGCCAGCAGGCAGACAGGGTCCGGGGAGCTGTTTTTT
TRBV21-1,once,TRBJ2-7,-,CASTLKGLARSEQYF,TGTGCCAGCACCTTAAAGGGACTAGCGAGGTCCGAGCAGTACTTC
TRBV7-8,-,TRBJ2-7,TRBD2,CASSSRATSAPYEQYF,TGTGCCAGCAGCTCGCGGGCGACTAGCGCTCCCTACGAGCAGTACTTC
TRBV3-1/TRBV3-2,-,TRBJ1-4,-,CASSGGFRKNEKLFF,TGTGCCAGCAGCGGGGGGTTTAGGAAAAATGAAAAACTGTTTTTT
TRBV7-2,-,TRBJ1-2,-,CASSLGPWDTGYTF,TGTGCCAGCAGCTTGGGGCCCTGGGATACGGGCTACACCTTC
TRBV5-4,-,TRBJ2-7,TRBD2,CASSKPGLAGAEQYF,TGTGCCAGCAGTAAACCGGGACTAGCGGGAGCCGAGCAGTACTTC
TRBV2,-,TRBJ1-2,TRBD1,CASDRGRSDGYTF,TGTGCCAGCGATAGGGGGCGATCGGATGGCTACACCTTC
TRBV30,-,TRBJ2-5,-,CAWSVPGVETQYF,TGTGCCTGGAGTGTACCAGGGGTAGAGACCCAGTACTTC
TRBV7-6,-,TRBJ2-1,-,CASIPGVHQEDNEQFF,TGTGCCAGCATTCCGGGGGTTCACCAGGAGGACAATGAGCAGTTCTTC
TRBV11-3,-,TRBJ2-3,TRBD2,CASSDSGVKDTQYF,TGTGCCAGCAGCGATAGCGGGGTTAAAGATACGCAGTATTTT